This T cell receptor beta chain is drawn from a study of CD8 T cells in ankylosing spondylitis. This clonotype was observed many times. Its specificity is unknown. Notes on the study in general: There was a TCR beta motif, made of eight highly homologous variants, that appeared characteristic of ankylosing spondylitis blood. Reported data indicate significant enrichment of disease-linked clones within matched ankylosing spondylitis synovial fluid.

For TCR beta, libraries came from quantitative 5'-RACE with molecular barcodes. MiXCR was run by TCRdb on the 5' RACE reads, yielding one entry per CDR3 protein. The repertoire includes 750,000 to 850,000 distinct CDR3 sequences, about an eighth of them detected once, and approximately 0.51% sits in the top ten. V shed 6 bases and J 2 bases; nucleotides not matched to a gene: 4. Germline V CDR1 and CDR2: MNHNS, SASEGT. This CDR3 has 14 residues. The receptor was isolated from a male donor with ankylosing spondylitis. Sequenced: blood, either unsorted or a sorted T cell fraction (not recorded which). The chain carries TRBV6-1 and TRBJ1-2; 9 nucleotides align to TRBD1. CDR3 nucleotides: TGTGCCAGCAGAAAAGACAGGGGGAACTATGGCTACACCTTC. Encoded protein: CASRKDRGNYGYTF.